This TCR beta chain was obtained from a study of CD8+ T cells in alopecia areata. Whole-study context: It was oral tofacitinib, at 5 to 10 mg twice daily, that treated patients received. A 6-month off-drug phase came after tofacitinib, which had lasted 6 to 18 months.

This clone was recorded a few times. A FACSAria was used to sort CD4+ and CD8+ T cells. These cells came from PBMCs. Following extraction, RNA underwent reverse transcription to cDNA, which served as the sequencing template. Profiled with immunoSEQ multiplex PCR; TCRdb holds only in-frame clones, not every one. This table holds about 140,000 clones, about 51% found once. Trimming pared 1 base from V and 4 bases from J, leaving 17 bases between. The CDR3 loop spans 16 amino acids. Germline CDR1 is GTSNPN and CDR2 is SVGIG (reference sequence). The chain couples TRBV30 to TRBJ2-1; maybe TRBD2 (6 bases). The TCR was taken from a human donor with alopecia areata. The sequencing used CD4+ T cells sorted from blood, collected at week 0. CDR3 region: CAWSGQIGGEYNEQFF. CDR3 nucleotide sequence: TGTGCCTGGAGTGGCCAAATTGGAGGGGAGTACAATGAGCAGTTCTTC.